This is a list of T cell receptor beta chains from one sample in a study of control samples from healthy donors and cancer patients. Sequencing used immunoSEQ multiplex PCR; TCRdb keeps in-frame clones, though not all of them. The listing contains about 190,000 clones. The sample was blood. The source is a woman in her 30s in good health. Each CDR3 is given with its conserved first and last residue. D genes are given only for firm matches.

j_call d_call v_call cdr3_nt cdr3_aa
TRBJ1-5 TRBD1 TRBV7-6 TGTGCCAGCAGTCGACAGGGAATGAAGGGTCAGCCCCAGCATTTT CASSRQGMKGQPQHF
TRBJ1-1 NA TRBV18 TGTGCCAGCTCACGGGGTTCAGAGGGGACTGAAGCTTTCTTT CASSRGSEGTEAFF
TRBJ1-2 NA TRBV6-2/TRBV6-3 TGTGCCAGCAACCCTAGGGGAGGGGCCGGCAGCCGTGGCGGCTACACCTTC CASNPRGGAGSRGGYTF
TRBJ1-3 NA TRBV23-1 TGCGCCAGCAGCCTAATTCGGGGGAGCTCTGGAAACACCATATATTTT CASSLIRGSSGNTIYF
TRBJ2-7 NA TRBV6-2/TRBV6-3 TGTGCCAGCAGTTACCCCGGCAGGTTTGACTACGAGCAGTACTTC CASSYPGRFDYEQYF
TRBJ1-4 NA TRBV5-1 TGCGCCAGCAGCTTGGGTATCCGAAACTTCGCTGAAAAACTGTTTTTT CASSLGIRNFAEKLFF
TRBJ2-2 TRBD2 TRBV6-4 TGTGCCAGCAGTGACTCAGGACTAGCGGGGGGCACCGGGGAGCTGTTTTTT CASSDSGLAGGTGELFF
TRBJ1-5 NA TRBV6-6 TGTGCCAGCAGTTACGGTGCGGGGGGCCAGCCCCAGCATTTT CASSYGAGGQPQHF
TRBJ1-1 NA TRBV12-3/TRBV12-4 TGTGCCAGCAGTTCCACCATGAACACTGAAGCTTTCTTT CASSSTMNTEAFF
TRBJ2-3 NA TRBV29-1 TGCAGCGTTGAGGGCCAGGTCGGGGTGACAGATACGCAGTATTTT CSVEGQVGVTDTQYF
TRBJ2-7 NA TRBV15 TGTGCCACCAGCAGTCGGACAGCTCGCGAGCAGTACTTC CATSSRTAREQYF
TRBJ1-5 NA TRBV5-8 TGTGCCAGCAGCTTGGTGCGGATCAATCAGCCCCAGCATTTT CASSLVRINQPQHF
TRBJ1-2 NA TRBV18 TGTGCCAGCTCACCTCGACAGGAGTTAGGGTATGGCTACACCTTC CASSPRQELGYGYTF
TRBJ2-3 TRBD1 TRBV9 TGTGCCAGCAGCGCTTCCGGGACAGGGGTAGCAGATACGCAGTATTTT CASSASGTGVADTQYF
TRBJ2-1 NA TRBV19 TGTGCCACTACCAGGGGGGTCAGCTACAATGAGCAGTTCTTC CATTRGVSYNEQFF
TRBJ1-2 NA TRBV7-2 TGTGCCAGCAGCCCCGGGACGCGCTACACCTTC CASSPGTRYTF
TRBJ2-5 TRBD1 TRBV5-1 TGCGCCAGCAGCCTCCGGACAGGCCAAGAGACCCAGTACTTC CASSLRTGQETQYF
TRBJ2-1 NA TRBV28 TGTGCCAGCAATTTAGGCAGCTACAATGAGCAGTTCTTC CASNLGSYNEQFF
TRBJ2-7 NA TRBV4-3 TGCGCCAGCAGCCAAGAAACCGCTCTTTGGGTCGAGCAGTACTTC CASSQETALWVEQYF
TRBJ2-2 TRBD1 TRBV11-3 TGTGCCAGCAGCTTAGATCAATCCGGGACAGCGAACACCGGGGAGCTGTTTTTT CASSLDQSGTANTGELFF
TRBJ1-5 NA TRBV28 TGTGCCAGCAGTTTAGGAAGCAATCAGCCCCAGCATTTT CASSLGSNQPQHF
TRBJ1-2 NA TRBV27 TGTGCCAGCAAGGGGAGTCTAGATGGCTACACCTTC CASKGSLDGYTF
TRBJ1-6 NA TRBV21-1 TGTGCCAGCAGCGAACTACGGGACAGGGCGTTTAAGGCCAATTCACCCCTCCACTTT CASSELRDRAFKANSPLHF
TRBJ2-1 NA TRBV7-8 TGTGCCAGCAGCTTGAGGAGGGCGGGCGGCAATGAGCAGTTCTTC CASSLRRAGGNEQFF
TRBJ2-7 NA TRBV30 TGTGCCTGGGGGAGGGGGGGTTACGAGCAGTACTTC CAWGRGGYEQYF
TRBJ1-5 NA TRBV28 TGTGCCAGCAGTTTCCCCTCTGGCTCGAATCAGCCCCAGCATTTT CASSFPSGSNQPQHF
TRBJ2-7 NA TRBV28 TGTGCCAGCGGTAGACTGACCTACGAGCAGTACTTC CASGRLTYEQYF
TRBJ1-2 TRBD1 TRBV19 TGTGCCAGTAGTACCGGACAGGGGAGAGGCTACACCTTC CASSTGQGRGYTF
TRBJ1-2 TRBD1 TRBV6-4 TGTGCCAGCAGTGACTCTCAAACAGGGGGCTATGGCTACACCTTC CASSDSQTGGYGYTF
TRBJ1-2 NA TRBV7-9 TGTGCCAGCAGCTTAGTTCGTTTCGGACAGAGGCAGAACTATGGCTACACCTTC CASSLVRFGQRQNYGYTF
TRBJ2-1 NA TRBV5-1 TGCGCCAGCAGCTTATCAGCGGGCCATGAGCAGTTCTTC CASSLSAGHEQFF
TRBJ2-5 NA TRBV25-1 TGTGCCAGCAGTGAAGCCCTGTTAGCCTGGGGGCAAGAGACCCAGTACTTC CASSEALLAWGQETQYF
TRBJ1-1 NA TRBV7-8 TGTGCCAGCAGCTTATTGGGTCAAAACACTGAAGCTTTCTTT CASSLLGQNTEAFF
TRBJ1-2 NA TRBV30 TGTGCCTGCAAGGGACTTTTCTATGGCTACACCTTC CACKGLFYGYTF
TRBJ1-6 NA TRBV27 TGTGCCAGCAGTTTGCAGGGAGATATTTTTTCACCCCTCCACTTT CASSLQGDIFSPLHF
TRBJ2-1 TRBD2 TRBV15 TGTGCCACCAGCAGAGCGAGGCGGGGGGTCAACGAGCAGTTCTTC CATSRARRGVNEQFF
TRBJ2-3 TRBD2 TRBV13 TGTGCCAGCACCCCCTGGGCGGGGGAGCCAGATACGCAGTATTTT CASTPWAGEPDTQYF
TRBJ2-7 TRBD2 TRBV9 TGTGCCAGCAGCGTGGGGACTAGCGGGGGGCTGGGTAGCTCCTACGAGCAGTACTTC CASSVGTSGGLGSSYEQYF
TRBJ2-6 TRBD1 TRBV7-3 TGTGCCAGCAGCTTAACAGGGGGCAGTTCTGGGGCCAACGTCCTGACTTTC CASSLTGGSSGANVLTF
TRBJ2-5 NA TRBV12-3/TRBV12-4 TGTGCCAGCAGGCGGTACCAAGAGACCCAGTACTTC CASRRYQETQYF